Listed below are T cell receptor beta chains from one sample, sequenced in a study of T-cell memory formation after mild COVID-19. MiXCR was run by TCRdb on the 5' RACE reads, yielding one entry per CDR3 protein. Of about 400,000 distinct CDR3 sequences in the sample, 15% to 20% were seen once. The sample was PBMCs or a T cell subset sorted from them (not recorded which). The receptors were sampled from a man aged 18 to 30 who had mild COVID-19 (a few samples of this study predate the infection). Cell type and time point are not known. The CDR3 runs from the conserved cysteine through the conserved F or W. The order of the fields is clone size, J gene, V gene, D gene, CDR3 DNA, CDR3 protein. D genes are given only for firm matches. Clone size is shown for a subset of rows, as once, few, many or a class of expanded clone.

few	TRBJ2-1	TRBV5-6	TRBD1	TGTGCCAGCAGCTTGGACAGGGGCTTTATAGGTGAGCAGTTCTTC	CASSLDRGFIGEQFF
few	TRBJ2-3	TRBV19	.	TGTGCCAGTAGTATAGATCGCCGTCTTACCCAGTATTTT	CASSIDRRLTQYF
few	TRBJ2-7	TRBV10-3	.	TGTGCCATCAGTGAGTCTGTGACAGGTCTACGCGAGCAGTACTTC	CAISESVTGLREQYF
.	TRBJ2-5	TRBV20-1	.	TGCAGTTGCTTTCTAAGGGCCCAAGAGACCCAGTACTTC	CSCFLRAQETQYF
few	TRBJ2-5	TRBV11-2	.	TGTGCCAGCAGCTTCGGCAGGGAGACCCAGTACTTC	CASSFGRETQYF
many	TRBJ2-5	TRBV20-1	.	TGCAGTCCCAAAGGGGGGGGAGAGACCCAGTACTTC	CSPKGGGETQYF
.	TRBJ2-7	TRBV7-6	.	TGTGCCAGCAGCTTTTCGGACTTGGGCAGGTGGCATCCCTACGAGCAGTACTTC	CASSFSDLGRWHPYEQYF
.	TRBJ2-1	TRBV7-9	TRBD2	TGTGCCAGCAGCTCAAGGACTAGCGGATCCTACAATGAGCAGTTCTTC	CASSSRTSGSYNEQFF
.	TRBJ2-2	TRBV6-6	TRBD2	TGTGCCAGCAGTTACCGGAGCGGGGACACCGGGGAGCTGTTTTTT	CASSYRSGDTGELFF
many	TRBJ2-1	TRBV7-9	.	TGTGCCAGCAGCCTAGTTGCTAGTACCGCCAATGAGCAGTTCTTC	CASSLVASTANEQFF
few	TRBJ2-1	TRBV4-2	TRBD2	TGTGCCAGCAGCCAAGATAGTCCCCAGCTAGCGGGGGGCTTCAATGAGCAGTTCTTC	CASSQDSPQLAGGFNEQFF
few	TRBJ2-3	TRBV7-3	.	TGTGCCAGCAGCCCCGAAAGCACAGATACGCAGTATTTT	CASSPESTDTQYF
many	TRBJ2-3	TRBV6-1	TRBD2	TGTGCCAGCACCATCGGCTTAGCGGGGCCCACAGATACGCAGTATTTT	CASTIGLAGPTDTQYF
.	TRBJ1-1	TRBV6-6	TRBD1	TGTGCCAGCAGGGCCCGGACAGGACCCGTGAACACTGAAGCTTTCTTT	CASRARTGPVNTEAFF
.	TRBJ2-3	TRBV7-9	TRBD2	TGTGCCAGCAGTTCCCTGGGACTAGCGGGGGCAGATACGCAGTATTTT	CASSSLGLAGADTQYF
few	TRBJ1-1	TRBV4-3	.	TGCGCCAGCAGCCAAGATCTTGCCCACCAAGGCATAGCGCCCTTTGGAGATGAAGCTTTCTTT	CASSQDLAHQGIAPFGDEAFF
few	TRBJ2-1	TRBV20-1	.	TGCAGTGCCGAGGACAGCAACAATGAGCAGTTCTTC	CSAEDSNNEQFF
.	TRBJ2-6	TRBV2	TRBD2	TGTGCCAGCAGTGGGACTAGCGGCAACTCTGGGGCCAACGTCCTGACTTTC	CASSGTSGNSGANVLTF